This TCR beta chain was recovered during a study of ipilimumab plus nivolumab after autologous stem cell transplantation. Study overall: A median of about 8 nivolumab and four to six ipilimumab doses were given. The DLBCL group included primary refractory and relapsed cases. Study results and limitations: Per the authors, repertoire, Treg and microbiota data justify further study.

Here immunoSEQ multiplex PCR was the method, and the copy in TCRdb shows in-frame clones only, minus some. The table has about 25,000 clones, around 84% seen once. Checkpoint therapy with ipilimumab 1 mg/kg began 14 to 28 days after transplant. About this clone itself: Antigen unknown.

The clonotype was recovered from a male donor with diffuse large B-cell lymphoma. The input for sequencing was PBMCs, taken in a trial of ipilimumab plus nivolumab as post-transplant consolidation.

CDR3 DNA sequence: TGCAGCGCGACAGGGTCCTATGGCTACACCTTC. Amino acids: CSATGSYGYTF. V and J are TRBV20-1 and TRBJ1-2; TRBD1 aligns across 7 bases. Germline CDR1 is DFQATT and CDR2 is SNEGSKA (reference sequence). This CDR3 comprises 11 residues.